A selection of T cell receptor beta chains follows, all from one sample in a study of T cell repertoires in cytomegalovirus infection. TCRdb independently ran MiXCR on the reads; one entry per CDR3 protein. The data show roughly 990,000 distinct CDR3 sequences, approximately 31% seen once. Their recognized antigens are unknown. Sequencing used cultured CD8+ T cells from PBMCs, obtained from culture after CMV antigen stimulation. The receptors shown here come from a human donor in good health (CMV status not recorded). Some clones in this sample may be carry-over from other donors' samples. Both conserved end residues are part of each CDR3. Fields, in order: V gene, clone size, CDR3 length, J gene, D gene, CDR3 DNA, CDR3 protein. A D gene is named only where the DNA matches it firmly. Not all rows give a size; the values are once, few, many and, for expanded clones, a class.

v_gene: TRBV3-1
abundance: once
len: 11
j_gene: TRBJ2-2
d_gene: .
CDR3nt: TGTGCCAGCCATGGGACCGGGGAGCTGTTTTTT
CDR3aa: CASHGTGELFF

v_gene: TRBV7-4
abundance: .
len: 20
j_gene: TRBJ2-4
d_gene: TRBD1
CDR3nt: TGTGCCAGCAGTGGAGAGCCCGGGACAGGCCTAATTTTAGCCGAAAACATTCAGTACTTC
CDR3aa: CASSGEPGTGLILAENIQYF

v_gene: TRBV6-2/TRBV6-3
abundance: few
len: 14
j_gene: TRBJ2-7
d_gene: TRBD1
CDR3nt: TGTGCCAGCAGTAATCCGGGACAGGGCTACGAGCAGTACTTC
CDR3aa: CASSNPGQGYEQYF

v_gene: TRBV4-1
abundance: many
len: 13
j_gene: TRBJ2-7
d_gene: TRBD2
CDR3nt: TGCGCCAGCAGCCAAGGGGGGGGCTACGAGCAGTACTTC
CDR3aa: CASSQGGGYEQYF

v_gene: TRBV7-2
abundance: many
len: 16
j_gene: TRBJ2-7
d_gene: TRBD2
CDR3nt: TGTGCCAGCAGCTTAAGAGAGCGGGGGGGCCCTTACGAGCAGTACTTC
CDR3aa: CASSLRERGGPYEQYF

v_gene: TRBV5-8
abundance: few
len: 15
j_gene: TRBJ2-5
d_gene: .
CDR3nt: TGTGCCATCTCCCGGGCAGGGGAATCAGAAGAGACCCAGTACTTC
CDR3aa: CAISRAGESEETQYF

v_gene: TRBV9
abundance: .
len: 17
j_gene: TRBJ2-3
d_gene: TRBD2
CDR3nt: TGTGCCAGCAGCGTAGTATCGCGGGGGGGCCTCGGAGATACGCAGTATTTT
CDR3aa: CASSVVSRGGLGDTQYF

v_gene: TRBV6-1
abundance: few
len: 18
j_gene: TRBJ2-6
d_gene: .
CDR3nt: TGTGCCAGCAGTTACCCCGCTCTCAGGGAAACTGGGGCCAACGTCCTGACTTTC
CDR3aa: CASSYPALRETGANVLTF

v_gene: TRBV27
abundance: .
len: 17
j_gene: TRBJ1-5
d_gene: .
CDR3nt: TGTGCCAGCCCCCAGCCCAACGACAGATATAGCAATCAGCCCCAGCATTTT
CDR3aa: CASPQPNDRYSNQPQHF

v_gene: TRBV12-3/TRBV12-4
abundance: many
len: 15
j_gene: TRBJ1-2
d_gene: .
CDR3nt: .
CDR3aa: CASSSSTAPLYGYTF

v_gene: TRBV27
abundance: few
len: 13
j_gene: TRBJ2-1
d_gene: .
CDR3nt: TGTGCCAGCCTCGATCGGATCAGGAATGAGCAGTTCTTC
CDR3aa: CASLDRIRNEQFF

v_gene: TRBV7-3
abundance: many
len: 14
j_gene: TRBJ2-3
d_gene: .
CDR3nt: TGTGCCAGCAGCACAAACCGCTTCACAGATACGCAGTATTTT
CDR3aa: CASSTNRFTDTQYF

v_gene: TRBV27
abundance: .
len: 14
j_gene: TRBJ2-5
d_gene: .
CDR3nt: TGTGCCAGCAGCCGACCGGGGGAACAAGAGACCCAGTACTTC
CDR3aa: CASSRPGEQETQYF

v_gene: TRBV5-4
abundance: .
len: 14
j_gene: TRBJ2-5
d_gene: .
CDR3nt: TGTGCCAGCAGCACTACTTCAGGGGAAGAGACCCAGTACTTC
CDR3aa: CASSTTSGEETQYF

v_gene: TRBV2
abundance: once
len: 14
j_gene: TRBJ2-3
d_gene: .
CDR3nt: TGTGCCAGCAGTGAAGTTCACGGCCAAGATACGCAGTATTTT
CDR3aa: CASSEVHGQDTQYF

v_gene: TRBV5-6
abundance: .
len: 14
j_gene: TRBJ1-5
d_gene: .
CDR3nt: TGTGCCAGCAGCTGGAGGGGAAGCAATCAGCCCCAGCATTTT
CDR3aa: CASSWRGSNQPQHF

v_gene: TRBV19
abundance: .
len: 14
j_gene: TRBJ1-2
d_gene: TRBD1
CDR3nt: TGTGCCAGTAGTCCTCAGGGGGCGACCTATGGCTACACCTTC
CDR3aa: CASSPQGATYGYTF

v_gene: TRBV12-3/TRBV12-4
abundance: .
len: 17
j_gene: TRBJ1-2
d_gene: TRBD1
CDR3nt: TGTGCCAGCAGTTTCGACGACAGGGAGGTGGCTAACTATGGCTACACCTTC
CDR3aa: CASSFDDREVANYGYTF

v_gene: TRBV4-1
abundance: once
len: 15
j_gene: TRBJ1-2
d_gene: .
CDR3nt: TGCGCCAGCAGCCAAGAGGGGCAGAGACGGGAAGGCTACACCTTC
CDR3aa: CASSQEGQRREGYTF

v_gene: TRBV5-4
abundance: .
len: 16
j_gene: TRBJ2-5
d_gene: .
CDR3nt: TGTGCCAGCAGCCCCCGCGCGGGGTCGGGGCAGGAGACCCAGTACTTC
CDR3aa: CASSPRAGSGQETQYF

v_gene: TRBV20-1
abundance: .
len: 13
j_gene: TRBJ1-2
d_gene: .
CDR3nt: TGCAGTGCACCCTGGACCGTAGACTATGGCTACACCTTC
CDR3aa: CSAPWTVDYGYTF

v_gene: TRBV7-2
abundance: many
len: 16
j_gene: TRBJ2-5
d_gene: .
CDR3nt: TGTGCCAGCAGCTCCGGACACCAATCATGGGTAGAGACCCAGTACTTC
CDR3aa: CASSSGHQSWVETQYF

v_gene: TRBV4-1
abundance: .
len: 14
j_gene: TRBJ2-1
d_gene: TRBD1
CDR3nt: TGCGCCAGCAGCCCGGACAGGGGGTGGAATGAGCAGTTCTTC
CDR3aa: CASSPDRGWNEQFF

v_gene: TRBV6-5
abundance: .
len: 13
j_gene: TRBJ2-1
d_gene: .
CDR3nt: TGTGCCAGCAGTTACTCTGAGGGGCTGGAGCAGTTCTTC
CDR3aa: CASSYSEGLEQFF

v_gene: TRBV6-1
abundance: few
len: 15
j_gene: TRBJ2-3
d_gene: .
CDR3nt: TGTGCCAGCAGTGACTTGGCAGGCCCCACGGATACGCAGTATTTT
CDR3aa: CASSDLAGPTDTQYF

v_gene: TRBV27
abundance: .
len: 14
j_gene: TRBJ2-2
d_gene: .
CDR3nt: TGTGCCAGCAGGCCCGGACTTAACACCGGGGAGCTGTTTTTT
CDR3aa: CASRPGLNTGELFF

v_gene: TRBV2
abundance: once
len: 13
j_gene: TRBJ2-2
d_gene: .
CDR3nt: TGTGCCAGCATGGGGGCGAACACCGGGGAGCTGTTTTTT
CDR3aa: CASMGANTGELFF

v_gene: TRBV7-2
abundance: many
len: 15
j_gene: TRBJ2-1
d_gene: TRBD2
CDR3nt: TGTGCCAGCAGCCTCGGACTAGCGGAATACAATGAGCAGTTCTTC
CDR3aa: CASSLGLAEYNEQFF

v_gene: TRBV6-6
abundance: .
len: 15
j_gene: TRBJ2-2
d_gene: .
CDR3nt: TGTGCCAGCAGTGCCATCGTACAGGGCACCGGGGAGCTGTTTTTT
CDR3aa: CASSAIVQGTGELFF

v_gene: TRBV4-1
abundance: few
len: 16
j_gene: TRBJ2-5
d_gene: .
CDR3nt: TGCGCCAGCAGCCAGAGGACAGCTCAAGGGAGGGAGACCCAGTACTTC
CDR3aa: CASSQRTAQGRETQYF

v_gene: TRBV2
abundance: few
len: 15
j_gene: TRBJ1-2
d_gene: .
CDR3nt: TGTGCCAGCAGAGGTGGGACGCCTTCTCGGTATGGCTACACCTTC
CDR3aa: CASRGGTPSRYGYTF

v_gene: TRBV7-2
abundance: many
len: 14
j_gene: TRBJ2-3
d_gene: .
CDR3nt: TGTGCCAGCAGCGAACTAGCTGAGGGAGATACGCAGTATTTT
CDR3aa: CASSELAEGDTQYF

v_gene: TRBV6-2/TRBV6-3
abundance: .
len: 14
j_gene: TRBJ2-1
d_gene: TRBD2
CDR3nt: TGTGCCAGCAGTTACGGGACTACAGACAATGAGCAGTTCTTC
CDR3aa: CASSYGTTDNEQFF

v_gene: TRBV7-2
abundance: many
len: 16
j_gene: TRBJ1-1
d_gene: .
CDR3nt: TGTGCCAGCAGCCGCAATGATCCGAGACTGCCCACTGAAGCTTTCTTT
CDR3aa: CASSRNDPRLPTEAFF

v_gene: TRBV12-3/TRBV12-4
abundance: .
len: 16
j_gene: TRBJ1-1
d_gene: TRBD1
CDR3nt: TGTGCCAGCAGCTGGGACAGGGGGCGTCAGAACACTGAAGCTTTCTTT
CDR3aa: CASSWDRGRQNTEAFF

v_gene: TRBV6-1
abundance: few
len: 13
j_gene: TRBJ1-1
d_gene: .
CDR3nt: TGTGCCAGCAGTGAAGCTACCGGCACTGAAGCTTTCTTT
CDR3aa: CASSEATGTEAFF

v_gene: TRBV3-1
abundance: few
len: 14
j_gene: TRBJ1-1
d_gene: TRBD1
CDR3nt: TGTGCCACCGGACAGGGACACATGAACACTGAAGCTTTCTTT
CDR3aa: CATGQGHMNTEAFF

v_gene: TRBV10-3
abundance: few
len: 13
j_gene: TRBJ2-2
d_gene: .
CDR3nt: TGTGCCATCATTGATCGGTCCACCGGGGAGCTGTTTTTT
CDR3aa: CAIIDRSTGELFF

v_gene: TRBV29-1
abundance: .
len: 12
j_gene: TRBJ1-2
d_gene: .
CDR3nt: TGCAGCGTTGAGGCAGTCGATCCGGGCTACACCTTC
CDR3aa: CSVEAVDPGYTF

v_gene: TRBV5-8
abundance: few
len: 15
j_gene: TRBJ1-1
d_gene: .
CDR3nt: TGTGCCAGCAGCTTGGGGAGGGGTACAGACACTGAAGCTTTCTTT
CDR3aa: CASSLGRGTDTEAFF

v_gene: TRBV7-3
abundance: .
len: 14
j_gene: TRBJ1-2
d_gene: .
CDR3nt: TGTGCCAGCAGCTTCGTTAACACTGGGAATGGCTACACCTTC
CDR3aa: CASSFVNTGNGYTF

v_gene: TRBV12-3/TRBV12-4
abundance: .
len: 13
j_gene: TRBJ2-5
d_gene: TRBD1
CDR3nt: TGTGCCAGCAGTTCTCCGACAGGGGGGACCCAGTACTTC
CDR3aa: CASSSPTGGTQYF

v_gene: TRBV11-2
abundance: .
len: 15
j_gene: TRBJ1-2
d_gene: TRBD1
CDR3nt: TGTGCCAGCAGCACTGTCGCGGGACAGACCTATGGCTACACCTTC
CDR3aa: CASSTVAGQTYGYTF

v_gene: TRBV27
abundance: .
len: 15
j_gene: TRBJ1-5
d_gene: .
CDR3nt: TGTGCCAGCAGTCCTCAGCCTTATAGCAATCAGCCCCAGCATTTT
CDR3aa: CASSPQPYSNQPQHF

v_gene: TRBV29-1
abundance: .
len: 14
j_gene: TRBJ2-7
d_gene: .
CDR3nt: TGCAGCGTTGAAGGACCTTTAATTTCCTACGAGCAGTACTTC
CDR3aa: CSVEGPLISYEQYF

v_gene: TRBV7-6
abundance: many
len: 15
j_gene: TRBJ2-5
d_gene: TRBD2
CDR3nt: TGTGCCAGCAGCTTAGGTCTACGCGGGGGAGAGACCCAGTACTTC
CDR3aa: CASSLGLRGGETQYF

v_gene: TRBV6-6
abundance: .
len: 11
j_gene: TRBJ1-4
d_gene: .
CDR3nt: TGTGCCAGCACCCAGGGGGAAAAACTGTTTTTT
CDR3aa: CASTQGEKLFF

v_gene: TRBV12-3/TRBV12-4
abundance: many
len: 12
j_gene: TRBJ1-6
d_gene: .
CDR3nt: TGTGCCAGCAGCATTACAGGGCAGGCCCTCCACTTT
CDR3aa: CASSITGQALHF

v_gene: TRBV2
abundance: .
len: 11
j_gene: TRBJ2-1
d_gene: .
CDR3nt: TGTGCCGCACTCCCGGGGAACGAGCAGTTCTTC
CDR3aa: CAALPGNEQFF

v_gene: TRBV27
abundance: .
len: 14
j_gene: TRBJ2-5
d_gene: TRBD2
CDR3nt: TGTGCCAGCAAAACCGGGACTAGCGGTACCCCCCAGTACTTC
CDR3aa: CASKTGTSGTPQYF

v_gene: TRBV24-1
abundance: once
len: 14
j_gene: TRBJ1-5
d_gene: .
CDR3nt: TGTGCCATAGGGGCTTCTAATAGCAATCAGCCCCAGCATTTT
CDR3aa: CAIGASNSNQPQHF

v_gene: TRBV7-9
abundance: few
len: 18
j_gene: TRBJ2-2
d_gene: .
CDR3nt: TGTGCCAGCAGCTTCCGACCGAGCCAGTTCCTGAACACCGGGGAGCTGTTTTTT
CDR3aa: CASSFRPSQFLNTGELFF

v_gene: TRBV7-9
abundance: .
len: 13
j_gene: TRBJ2-7
d_gene: .
CDR3nt: TGTGCCAGCAGCGTAGGGGATACCTACGAGCAGTACTTC
CDR3aa: CASSVGDTYEQYF

v_gene: TRBV20-1
abundance: .
len: 13
j_gene: TRBJ1-2
d_gene: .
CDR3nt: TGCAGTGCCACAGACAGCCCTAACTATGGCTACACCTTC
CDR3aa: CSATDSPNYGYTF

v_gene: TRBV6-6
abundance: few
len: 16
j_gene: TRBJ2-2
d_gene: TRBD2
CDR3nt: TGTGCCAGCAGTCTCCGACTAGCGGGGGACGCCGGGGAGCTGTTTTTT
CDR3aa: CASSLRLAGDAGELFF

v_gene: TRBV14
abundance: .
len: 13
j_gene: TRBJ2-1
d_gene: .
CDR3nt: TGTGCCAGCAGCCCCCCCATTGACCATGAGCAGTTCTTC
CDR3aa: CASSPPIDHEQFF

v_gene: TRBV4-1
abundance: many
len: 17
j_gene: TRBJ2-1
d_gene: TRBD2
CDR3nt: TGCGCCAGCAGCCAACCTAGCGGGGGGGCACCCTACAATGAGCAGTTCTTC
CDR3aa: CASSQPSGGAPYNEQFF

v_gene: TRBV7-6
abundance: .
len: 18
j_gene: TRBJ2-1
d_gene: TRBD1
CDR3nt: TGTGCCAGCAGCTTCGGCCCCTTCGACAGGGGGCGGCCAATTGAGCAGTTCTTC
CDR3aa: CASSFGPFDRGRPIEQFF